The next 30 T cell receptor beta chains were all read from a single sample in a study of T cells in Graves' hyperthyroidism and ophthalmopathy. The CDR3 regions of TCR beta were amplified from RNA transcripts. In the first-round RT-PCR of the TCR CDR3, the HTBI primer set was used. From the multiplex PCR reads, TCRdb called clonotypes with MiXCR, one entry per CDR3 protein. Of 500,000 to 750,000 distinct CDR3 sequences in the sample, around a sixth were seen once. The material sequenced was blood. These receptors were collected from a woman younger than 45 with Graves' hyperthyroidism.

As DNA, the CDR3 is TGCGCCAGCAGCCAGCCCGGGACCGGACAACTGGGTGGCTACACCTTC. As protein: CASSQPGTGQLGGYTF. The chain combines TRBV4-1 with TRBJ1-2, with D tentatively TRBD1 (5 bases). The length of the CDR3 is 16 residues. Germline CDR1 reads MGHRA; CDR2 reads YSYEKL. The V end was cut by 3 bases, the J end by 7 bases, with 21 bases between.

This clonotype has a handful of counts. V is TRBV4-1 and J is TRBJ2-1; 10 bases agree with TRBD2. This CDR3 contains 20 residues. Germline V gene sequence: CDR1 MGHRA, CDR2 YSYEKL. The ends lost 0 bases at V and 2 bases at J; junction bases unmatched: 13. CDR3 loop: CASSQEGQDQAGGPYNEQFF. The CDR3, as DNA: TGCGCCAGCAGCCAAGAGGGGCAGGATCAAGCGGGAGGGCCCTACAATGAGCAGTTCTTC.

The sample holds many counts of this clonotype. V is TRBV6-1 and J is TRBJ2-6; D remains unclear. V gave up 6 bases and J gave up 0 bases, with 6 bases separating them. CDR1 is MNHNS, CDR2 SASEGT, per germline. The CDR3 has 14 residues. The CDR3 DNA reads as TGTGCCAGCAGGTCAGGCTCTGGGGCCAACGTCCTGACTTTC. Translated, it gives CASRSGSGANVLTF.

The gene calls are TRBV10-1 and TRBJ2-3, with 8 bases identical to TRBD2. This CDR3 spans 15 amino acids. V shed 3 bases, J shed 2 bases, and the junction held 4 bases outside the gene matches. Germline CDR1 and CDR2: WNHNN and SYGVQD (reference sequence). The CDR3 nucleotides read TGCGCCAGCAGTGAAGGTAGCGGGGACACAGATACGCAGTATTTT. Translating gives CASSEGSGDTDTQYF.

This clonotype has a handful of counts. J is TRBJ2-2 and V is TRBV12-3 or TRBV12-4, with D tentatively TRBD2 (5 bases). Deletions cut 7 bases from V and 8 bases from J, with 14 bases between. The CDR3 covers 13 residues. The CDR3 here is CASNRGTMGELFF. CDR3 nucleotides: TGTGCCAGCAACCGGGGTACGATGGGGGAGCTGTTTTTT.

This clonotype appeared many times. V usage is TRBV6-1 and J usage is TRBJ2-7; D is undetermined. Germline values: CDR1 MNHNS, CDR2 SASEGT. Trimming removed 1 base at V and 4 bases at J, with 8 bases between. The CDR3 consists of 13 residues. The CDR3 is CASSEVRSYEQYF. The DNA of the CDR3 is TGTGCCAGCAGTGAAGTGCGGTCTTACGAGCAGTACTTC.

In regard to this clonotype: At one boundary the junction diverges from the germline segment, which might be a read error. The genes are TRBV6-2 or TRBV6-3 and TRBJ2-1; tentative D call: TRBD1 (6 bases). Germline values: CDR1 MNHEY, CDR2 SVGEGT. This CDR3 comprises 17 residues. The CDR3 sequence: CTSSPPTWTARFNEQFF. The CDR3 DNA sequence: TGTACCAGCAGCCCGCCGACATGGACAGCTCGATTCAATGAGCAGTTCTTC.

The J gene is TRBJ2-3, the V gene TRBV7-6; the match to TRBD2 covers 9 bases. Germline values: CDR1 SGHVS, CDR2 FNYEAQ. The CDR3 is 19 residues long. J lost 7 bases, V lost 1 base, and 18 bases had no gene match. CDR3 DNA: TGTGCCAGCAGCTTAGATCCGGGACTAGCCGCAAATCCCCCAAATACGCAGTATTTT. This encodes CASSLDPGLAANPPNTQYF.

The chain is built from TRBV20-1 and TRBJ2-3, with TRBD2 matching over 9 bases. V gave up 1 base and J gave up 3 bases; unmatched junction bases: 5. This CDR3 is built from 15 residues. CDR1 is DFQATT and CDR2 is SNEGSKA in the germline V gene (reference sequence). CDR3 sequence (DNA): TGCAGTGCTAGAGTTTCGCGGGAGGGGACAGATACGCAGTATTTT. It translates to CSARVSREGTDTQYF.

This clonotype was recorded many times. The chain's CDR3 is CAISESLAGDEQFF. The CDR3 DNA follows: TGTGCCATCAGTGAGTCGCTGGCGGGCGATGAGCAGTTCTTC. This chain uses TRBV10-3 with TRBJ2-1, with a tentative D call TRBD2 (5 bases). Deletions cut 0 bases from V and 8 bases from J, with 11 bases between. This CDR3 comprises 14 residues. The germline gives CDR1 ENHRY, CDR2 SYGVKD.

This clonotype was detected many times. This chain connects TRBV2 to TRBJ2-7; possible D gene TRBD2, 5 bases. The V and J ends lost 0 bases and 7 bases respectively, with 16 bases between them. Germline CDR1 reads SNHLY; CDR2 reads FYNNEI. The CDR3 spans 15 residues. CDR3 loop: CASSEAWTEPGEQYF. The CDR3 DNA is TGTGCCAGCAGTGAAGCGTGGACGGAACCGGGGGAGCAGTACTTC.

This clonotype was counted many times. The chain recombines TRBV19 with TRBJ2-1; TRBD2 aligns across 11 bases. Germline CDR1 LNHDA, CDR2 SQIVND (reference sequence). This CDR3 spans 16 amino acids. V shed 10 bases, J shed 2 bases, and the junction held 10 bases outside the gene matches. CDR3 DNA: TGTGCCACGACGAGACTAGCGGGATATCCCTACAATGAGCAGTTCTTC. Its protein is CATTRLAGYPYNEQFF.

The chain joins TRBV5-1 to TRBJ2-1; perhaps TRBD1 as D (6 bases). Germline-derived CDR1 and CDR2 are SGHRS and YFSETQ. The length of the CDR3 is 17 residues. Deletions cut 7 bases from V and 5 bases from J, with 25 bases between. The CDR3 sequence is CASAPIGTGHSDNEQFF. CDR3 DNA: TGCGCCAGCGCGCCGATCGGAACGGGACATAGCGACAATGAGCAGTTCTTC.

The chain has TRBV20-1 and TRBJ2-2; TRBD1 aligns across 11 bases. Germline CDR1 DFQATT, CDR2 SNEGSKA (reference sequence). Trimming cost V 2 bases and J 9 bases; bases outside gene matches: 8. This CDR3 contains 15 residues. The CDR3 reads CSARSRDRGFRELFF. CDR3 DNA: TGCAGTGCTAGATCCAGGGACAGGGGGTTCCGGGAGCTGTTTTTT.

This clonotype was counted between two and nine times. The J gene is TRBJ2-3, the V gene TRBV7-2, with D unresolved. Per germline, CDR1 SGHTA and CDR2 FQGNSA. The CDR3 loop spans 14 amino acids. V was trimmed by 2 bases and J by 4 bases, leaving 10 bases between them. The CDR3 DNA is TGTGCCAGCAGCTTATCCAGGAACGCAGATACGCAGTATTTT. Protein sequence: CASSLSRNADTQYF.

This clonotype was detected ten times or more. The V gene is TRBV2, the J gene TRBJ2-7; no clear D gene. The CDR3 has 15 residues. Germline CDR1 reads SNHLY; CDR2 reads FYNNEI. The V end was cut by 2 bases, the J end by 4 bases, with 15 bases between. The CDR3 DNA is TGTGCCAGCAGTGAATACGGGCTCTCGAGGTACGAGCAGTACTTC. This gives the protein CASSEYGLSRYEQYF.

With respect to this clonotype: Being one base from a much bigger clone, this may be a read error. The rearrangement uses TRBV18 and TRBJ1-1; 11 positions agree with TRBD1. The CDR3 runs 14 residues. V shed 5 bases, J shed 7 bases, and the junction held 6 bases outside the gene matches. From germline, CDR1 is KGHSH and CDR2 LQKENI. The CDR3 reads CASSGGTGGFEAFF. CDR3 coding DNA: TGTGCCAGCTCAGGCGGGACAGGGGGTTTTGAAGCTTTCTTT.

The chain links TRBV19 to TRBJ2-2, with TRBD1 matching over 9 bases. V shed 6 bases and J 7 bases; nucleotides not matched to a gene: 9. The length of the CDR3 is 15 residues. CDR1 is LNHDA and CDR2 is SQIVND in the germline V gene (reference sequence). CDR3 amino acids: CASRMGTGSGGELFF. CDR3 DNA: TGTGCCAGTAGAATGGGGACAGGGTCGGGCGGGGAGCTGTTTTTT.

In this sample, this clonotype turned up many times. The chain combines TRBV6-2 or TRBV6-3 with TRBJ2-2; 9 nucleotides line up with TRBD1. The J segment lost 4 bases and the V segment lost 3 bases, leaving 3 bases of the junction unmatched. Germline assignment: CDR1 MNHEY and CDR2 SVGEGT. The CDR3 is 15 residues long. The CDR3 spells CASSYGTGITGELFF. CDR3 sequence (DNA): TGTGCCAGCAGTTATGGGACAGGGATCACCGGGGAGCTGTTTTTT.

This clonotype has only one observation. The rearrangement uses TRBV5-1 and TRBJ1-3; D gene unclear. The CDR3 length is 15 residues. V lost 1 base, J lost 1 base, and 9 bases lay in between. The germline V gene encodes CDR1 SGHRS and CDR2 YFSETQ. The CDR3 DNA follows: TGCGCCAGCAGCTTGTCCGCGGAGTCTGGAAACACCATATATTTT. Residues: CASSLSAESGNTIYF.

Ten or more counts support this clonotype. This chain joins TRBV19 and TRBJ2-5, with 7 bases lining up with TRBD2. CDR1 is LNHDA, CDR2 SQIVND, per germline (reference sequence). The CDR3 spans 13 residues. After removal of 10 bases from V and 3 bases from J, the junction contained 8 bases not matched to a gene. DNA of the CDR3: TGTGCCACCCAACGGGACTACAAAGAGACCCAGTACTTC. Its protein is CATQRDYKETQYF.

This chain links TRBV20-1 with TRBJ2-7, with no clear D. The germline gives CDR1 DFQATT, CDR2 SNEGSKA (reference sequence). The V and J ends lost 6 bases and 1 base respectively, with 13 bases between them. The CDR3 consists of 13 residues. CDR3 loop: CSAVSRQSYEQYF. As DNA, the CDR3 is TGCAGTGCCGTGTCCCGACAATCCTACGAGCAGTACTTC.

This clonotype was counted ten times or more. CDR3 nucleotide sequence: TGCGCCAGTCAGGGACAGGCCTACGAGCAGTACTTC. Its protein is CASQGQAYEQYF. V gene TRBV5-1 combines with J gene TRBJ2-7; 8 bases agree with TRBD1. Germline V CDR1 and CDR2: SGHRS, YFSETQ. J lost 2 bases, V lost 8 bases, and 3 bases had no gene match. The CDR3 has 12 amino acids. The entire variable domain, with the rest obtained from reference TRBV5-1 and TRBJ2-7, is as follows: KAGVTQTPRYLIKTRGQQVTLSCSPISGHRSVSWYQQTPGQGLQFLFEYFSETQRNKGNFPGRFSGRQFSNSRSEMNVSTLELGDSALYLCASQGQAYEQYFGPGTRLTVT.

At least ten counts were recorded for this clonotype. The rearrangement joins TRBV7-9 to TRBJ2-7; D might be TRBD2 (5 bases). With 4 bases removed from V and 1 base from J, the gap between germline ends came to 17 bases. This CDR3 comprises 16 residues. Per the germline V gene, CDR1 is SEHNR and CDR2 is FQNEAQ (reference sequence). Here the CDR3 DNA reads TGTGCCAGCAGCTCCGGGTGGGGTCCGGGGTCCTACGAGCAGTACTTC. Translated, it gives CASSSGWGPGSYEQYF.

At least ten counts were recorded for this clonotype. The CDR3 reads CASILTSRAPAPQYF. The DNA for the CDR3 is TGTGCCAGCATACTGACTAGCAGGGCCCCTGCCCCGCAGTATTTT. The V gene is TRBV7-2, the J gene TRBJ2-3; 7 positions agree with TRBD2. J was trimmed by 10 bases and V by 7 bases; bases with no gene match: 17. Germline assignment: CDR1 SGHTA and CDR2 FQGNSA. This CDR3 spans 15 amino acids.

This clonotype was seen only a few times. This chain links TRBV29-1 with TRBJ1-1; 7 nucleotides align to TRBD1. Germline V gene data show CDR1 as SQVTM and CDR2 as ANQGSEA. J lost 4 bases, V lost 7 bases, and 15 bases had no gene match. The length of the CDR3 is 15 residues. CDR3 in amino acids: CSGSFYRGGGTEAFF. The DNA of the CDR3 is TGCAGCGGGAGTTTCTACAGGGGAGGCGGCACTGAAGCTTTCTTT.

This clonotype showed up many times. Written as DNA, the CDR3 is TGTGCCTGGAGTTCGAACGGTAATCAGCCCCAGCATTTT. Its translation is CAWSSNGNQPQHF. The chain joins TRBV30 to TRBJ1-5; D unclear. V dropped 2 bases and J dropped 4 bases, with 9 bases sitting between them. Germline V gives CDR1 GTSNPN, CDR2 SVGIG (reference sequence). The length of the CDR3 is 13 residues.

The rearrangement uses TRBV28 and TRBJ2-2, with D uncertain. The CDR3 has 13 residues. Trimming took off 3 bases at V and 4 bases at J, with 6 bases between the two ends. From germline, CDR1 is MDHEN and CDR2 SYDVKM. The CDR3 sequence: CASSFPGTGELFF. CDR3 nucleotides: TGTGCCAGCAGTTTTCCTGGCACCGGGGAGCTGTTTTTT.

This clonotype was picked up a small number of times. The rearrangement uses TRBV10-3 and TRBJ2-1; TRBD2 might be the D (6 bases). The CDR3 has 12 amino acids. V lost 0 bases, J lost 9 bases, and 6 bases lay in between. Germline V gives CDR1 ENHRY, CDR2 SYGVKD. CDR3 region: CAISESEGEQFF. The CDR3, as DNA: TGTGCCATCAGTGAGTCGGAGGGTGAGCAGTTCTTC.

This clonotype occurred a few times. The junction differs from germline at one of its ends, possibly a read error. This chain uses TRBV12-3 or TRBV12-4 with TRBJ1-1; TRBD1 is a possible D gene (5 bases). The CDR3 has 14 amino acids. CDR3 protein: CAGRVLGLRTEAFF. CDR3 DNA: TGTGCCGGCAGGGTACTGGGGCTGCGCACTGAAGCTTTCTTT.